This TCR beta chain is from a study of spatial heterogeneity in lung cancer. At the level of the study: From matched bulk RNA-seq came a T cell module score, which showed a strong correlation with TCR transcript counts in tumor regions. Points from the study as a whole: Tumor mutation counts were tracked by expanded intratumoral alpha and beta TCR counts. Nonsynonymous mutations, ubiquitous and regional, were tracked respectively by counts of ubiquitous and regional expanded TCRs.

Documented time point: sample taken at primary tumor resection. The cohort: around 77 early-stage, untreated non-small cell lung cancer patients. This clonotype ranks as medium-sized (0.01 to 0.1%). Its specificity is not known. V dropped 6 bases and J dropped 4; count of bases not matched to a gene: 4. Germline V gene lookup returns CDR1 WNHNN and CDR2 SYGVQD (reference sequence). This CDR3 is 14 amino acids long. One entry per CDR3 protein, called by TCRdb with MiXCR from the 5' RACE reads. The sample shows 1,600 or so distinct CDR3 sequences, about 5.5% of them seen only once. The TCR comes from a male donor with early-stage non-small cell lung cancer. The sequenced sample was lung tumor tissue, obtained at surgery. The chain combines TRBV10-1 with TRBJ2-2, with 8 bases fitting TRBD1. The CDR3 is CASRRDRSTGELFF. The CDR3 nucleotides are TGCGCCAGCAGACGGGACAGGTCCACCGGGGAGCTGTTTTTT.